These T cell receptor beta chains were read from a single sample in a study of human T cells and chemical hapten exposure. One entry per CDR3 protein results from TCRdb running MiXCR on the RACE reads. Among approximately 80,000 distinct CDR3 sequences listed, roughly 10% were seen once. Sample: whole blood, taken in connection with sensitization to the hapten diphenylcyclopropenone (DPC). The receptors were gathered from a woman aged 45 to 65 with alopecia areata. Some clones in this sample may be carry-over from other donors' samples. Each CDR3 is given with its conserved first and last residue. Each record gives: D gene, V gene, clone size, J gene, CDR3 DNA, CDR3 protein. The D gene is left open where the match is weak. The size entry is marked missing in some rows and otherwise reads once, few, many or a size class.

NA	TRBV19	NA	TRBJ2-4	TGTGCCAGTAGTAGTAGAGAAGGGGCCAAAAACATTCAGTACTTC	CASSSREGAKNIQYF
TRBD2	TRBV7-2	many	TRBJ2-3	TGTGCCAGCAATCAATCTTCGGGAGGTACGGGGACAGATACGCAGTATTTT	CASNQSSGGTGTDTQYF
NA	TRBV20-1	few	TRBJ1-4	TGCAGTGCTAAGAAACGGCGGAAAAATGAAAAACTGTTTTTT	CSAKKRRKNEKLFF
NA	TRBV11-2	NA	TRBJ1-5	TGTGCCAGCAGCTTATTGGGGCAGCCCCAGCATTTT	CASSLLGQPQHF
NA	TRBV5-4	many	TRBJ2-7	TGTGCCAGCAGCCTGGACAGCGTGACTTTCTACGAGCAGTACTTC	CASSLDSVTFYEQYF
NA	TRBV18	few	TRBJ2-7	TGTGCCAGCTCAACGTATGGCCCATTGCGGGACGAGCAGTACTTC	CASSTYGPLRDEQYF
NA	TRBV29-1	many	TRBJ2-2	TGCAGCGTCGGACCGGGGAACACCGGGGAGCTGTTTTTT	CSVGPGNTGELFF
NA	TRBV10-3	few	TRBJ1-1	TGTGCCATCAGTGAGTTAAGGACGGTGAACACTGAAGCTTTCTTT	CAISELRTVNTEAFF
NA	TRBV19	NA	TRBJ2-1	TGTGCCAGTAGTTTAGAACCACTGGGACAACTCCGTCCTTTTAATGAGCAGTTCTTC	CASSLEPLGQLRPFNEQFF
NA	TRBV27	NA	TRBJ2-1	TGTGCCAGCAGAGGAGGGGACAATGAGCAGTTCTTC	CASRGGDNEQFF
NA	TRBV7-6	NA	TRBJ2-1	TGTGCCAGCAGCAAAGGACAGAACAATGAGCAGTTCTTC	CASSKGQNNEQFF
NA	TRBV18	NA	TRBJ1-2	TGTGCCAGCTCTGGAGACCCTCGCTATGGCTACACCTTC	CASSGDPRYGYTF
NA	TRBV27	many	TRBJ1-4	TGTGCCAGCAGTCCGCGTCCGGACCGGGGAAAACTGTTTTTT	CASSPRPDRGKLFF
TRBD1	TRBV29-1	NA	TRBJ2-7	TGCAGCGCCAAAGCGGGACAGGGTTACGAGCAGTACTTC	CSAKAGQGYEQYF
NA	TRBV28	NA	TRBJ2-7	TGTGCCAGCAGCCTGGTCAAAGGCGAGCAGTACTTC	CASSLVKGEQYF
NA	TRBV4-3	many	TRBJ1-5	TGCGCCAGCAGCCAAGAAAGGGGAGATCAGCCCCAGCATTTT	CASSQERGDQPQHF
NA	TRBV11-2	few	TRBJ2-1	TGTGCCAGCAGCCCGCTCAATGAGCAGTTCTTC	CASSPLNEQFF
TRBD2	TRBV7-8	few	TRBJ2-5	TGTGCCAGCAGCAACCCCGGGGCTGGGCGCAGGGAGGGTGAGACCCAGTACTTC	CASSNPGAGRREGETQYF
NA	TRBV20-1	many	TRBJ2-2	TGCAGTGCTAGAGATCCGGGGACCCATTGGGGGACCGGGGAGCTGTTTTTT	CSARDPGTHWGTGELFF
NA	TRBV28	few	TRBJ1-5	TGTGCCAGCAGTACACCTAACGGACAGTTATCCCAGCATTTT	CASSTPNGQLSQHF
NA	TRBV15	few	TRBJ1-6	TGTGCCACCAGCAGAGATCAGGCCGGCAAAAATTCACCCCTCCACTTT	CATSRDQAGKNSPLHF
NA	TRBV28	few	TRBJ2-3	TGTGCCAGCAGTTTACCCGGGGAGGCTGTAGATACGCAGTATTTT	CASSLPGEAVDTQYF
NA	TRBV6-6	few	TRBJ1-2	TGTGCCAGCAGCCCGCGGGGGGACGGCTACACCTTC	CASSPRGDGYTF
TRBD2	TRBV28	many	TRBJ2-4	TGTGCCAGCAGCCGGACTAGCGGGGGAGCCAAAAACATTCAGTACTTC	CASSRTSGGAKNIQYF
NA	TRBV18	many	TRBJ2-1	TGTGCCAGCTCACCCCAACCAGGTGATGAGCAGTTCTTC	CASSPQPGDEQFF
TRBD2	TRBV20-1	few	TRBJ2-7	TGCAGTGCTTCGACTAGCGGGGTCACCTACGAGCAGTACTTC	CSASTSGVTYEQYF
NA	TRBV28	many	TRBJ2-7	TGTGCCAGCAGTCCGAGGATCTACGAGCAGTACTTC	CASSPRIYEQYF
TRBD1	TRBV7-9	few	TRBJ1-3	TGTGCCAGCAGCCCCCGGACAGGGGGTTTAGACACCATATATTTT	CASSPRTGGLDTIYF
NA	TRBV2	NA	TRBJ1-2	TGTGCCAGCCGACGAGAGCATAGTATTAACTATGGCTACACCTTC	CASRREHSINYGYTF
NA	TRBV20-1	NA	TRBJ2-1	TGCAGTGCCCCCGGGGCTCCCTCCTACAATGAGCAGTTCTTC	CSAPGAPSYNEQFF
TRBD2	TRBV5-4	few	TRBJ2-7	TGTGCCAGCAGCTTGGAGACTAGCGGGAGTCTGAAGTACTTC	CASSLETSGSLKYF
TRBD1	TRBV15	few	TRBJ2-2	TGTGCCACCAGCAGGACAGGGAAAAACACCGGGGAGCTGTTTTTT	CATSRTGKNTGELFF
NA	TRBV7-9	NA	TRBJ1-1	TGTGCCAGCAGCTTAGCCTTACAGGGCAGCACTGAAGCTTTCTTT	CASSLALQGSTEAFF
NA	TRBV29-1	many	TRBJ1-3	TGCAGCGTTGAACTCGCCAGCTCTGGAAACACCATATATTTT	CSVELASSGNTIYF
NA	TRBV11-2	few	TRBJ2-5	TGTGCCAGCAGCTCCTGGACCGGCGGGGAGACCCAGTACTTC	CASSSWTGGETQYF
NA	TRBV9	medium-sized	TRBJ1-1	TGTGCCAGCAGCGCGAGTGGACGCCCTGAAGCTTTCTTT	CASSASGRPEAFF
NA	TRBV7-2	many	TRBJ1-1	TGTGCCAGCGGAGGACAGTTAAACACTGAAGCTTTCTTT	CASGGQLNTEAFF
NA	TRBV7-8	many	TRBJ2-3	TGTGCCAGCAGCAAGGACACAATGGCAGATACGCAGTATTTT	CASSKDTMADTQYF
NA	TRBV4-2	many	TRBJ1-1	TGTGCCAGCGGCCAGGGACTAAACACTGAAGCTTTCTTT	CASGQGLNTEAFF
TRBD2	TRBV4-2	few	TRBJ2-5	TGTGCCAGCAGCCAAGACTTTAGCGGGGGGGTAGAGACCCAGTACTTC	CASSQDFSGGVETQYF
NA	TRBV3-1	many	TRBJ2-7	TGTGCCAGCAGCCAAAAACCCGGACCGGTCGAGCAGTACTTC	CASSQKPGPVEQYF
NA	TRBV6-5	few	TRBJ1-4	TGTGCCAGCAGCCCAGGACCGTTTACAACTAATGAAAAACTGTTTTTT	CASSPGPFTTNEKLFF
NA	TRBV6-1	NA	TRBJ2-2	TGTGCCAGCGAATTAGGGGCTCCCACCGGGGAGCTGTTTTTT	CASELGAPTGELFF
NA	TRBV10-2	many	TRBJ1-1	TGCGCCAGCGGACCGCAAGGGCGCACTGAAGCTTTCTTT	CASGPQGRTEAFF
NA	TRBV7-2	NA	TRBJ2-7	TGTGCCAGCAGGCCGAGGGGGGGGATTTACGAGCAGTACTTC	CASRPRGGIYEQYF
TRBD1	TRBV11-2	many	TRBJ2-7	TGTGCCAGCAGCTCCCCGGGACAGGGCCCCGGGAGCTACGAGCAGTACTTC	CASSSPGQGPGSYEQYF
TRBD1	TRBV12-5	many	TRBJ1-1	TGTGCTAGTGGTTTGGGCTGGACAGGGAACACTGAAGCTTTCTTT	CASGLGWTGNTEAFF
TRBD2	TRBV19	few	TRBJ2-1	TGTGCCAGTAGTGCGAGGACTAGCGGGAGAAATGAGCAGTTCTTC	CASSARTSGRNEQFF
NA	TRBV9	few	TRBJ2-7	TGTGCCAGCAGCGTGGGCCGAAGCTCCTACGAGCAGTACTTC	CASSVGRSSYEQYF
NA	TRBV7-2	many	TRBJ1-1	TGTGCCAGCAGCTTTGGACACTTGAACACTGAAGCTTTCTTT	CASSFGHLNTEAFF
NA	TRBV12-3/TRBV12-4	many	TRBJ1-3	TGTGCCAGCAGTCTCCCCGGGACGGCTGGAAACACCATATATTTT	CASSLPGTAGNTIYF
NA	TRBV18	many	TRBJ1-2	TGTGCCAGCTCACCACTCGGACATGTTGGCTACACCTTC	CASSPLGHVGYTF
TRBD2	TRBV5-1	many	TRBJ2-1	TGCGCCAGCAGCACCCGACTAGCGGCCCCCTACAATGAGCAGTTCTTC	CASSTRLAAPYNEQFF